This TCR beta chain was identified during a study of blood T cells in healthy people across ages. Study-level findings and limits: Unknown donor CMV status possibly confounded expanded clonotype changes.

With a J-beta primer mix and a sample-barcoded 5' primer, a second PCR ran about 6 to 11 cycles. A template-switch adaptor that had 12 random nucleotides put a tag on each cDNA molecule. CDR3-containing paired-end reads numbering at least 2.5 million came from each sample. Each CDR3 protein gets one entry after TCRdb re-called the 5' RACE reads with MiXCR. The sample lists roughly 500,000 distinct CDR3 sequences, 25% to 30% occurring once. Germline CDR1 is SGDLS and CDR2 is YYNGEE. Trimming pared 2 bases from V and 4 bases from J, leaving 9 bases between. The CDR3 consists of 14 residues. A word on this clonotype: The antigen is unknown.

Per sample, no less than 5.5 micrograms of total RNA were extracted. The chain couples TRBV9 to TRBJ2-2; possibly TRBD2 for D (6 bases). This receptor was obtained from a woman between 65 and 79 years old in good health. The source material was blood. DNA of the CDR3: TGTGCCAGCAGCGTTTACGGGGGCACCGGGGAGCTGTTTTTT. Amino acids: CASSVYGGTGELFF.